The rows below give T cell receptor beta chains drawn from one sample of a study of cytomegalovirus exposure and HLA in healthy donors. Assay used: immunoSEQ multiplex PCR; TCRdb lists only in-frame clones, some missing. The sample consists of 110,000 or so clones, around 68% of them appearing once. Material for sequencing was PBMCs. The origin of the receptors is a woman in her thirties or forties in good health and CMV-seropositive. CDR3s include the opening cysteine and the closing phenylalanine or tryptophan. A clone size is listed for some rows: how often the clone was seen (once, few, many), or a class if it is expanded.

J gene	clone size	V gene	CDR3 protein
TRBJ1-1	.	TRBV5-1	CASSLLAGGNTEAFF
TRBJ2-5	.	TRBV5-1	CASSFTGPQETQYF
TRBJ1-2	.	TRBV19	CASSIGRDPTNYGYTF
TRBJ1-1	few	TRBV4-3	CASSQNPGRRTEAFF
TRBJ1-2	.	TRBV7-8	CASSLRLGQGLGYTF
TRBJ2-2	.	TRBV11-1	CASSLDGQGANTGELFF
TRBJ2-5	.	TRBV7-9	CASSSWTSGQQETQYF
TRBJ2-7	.	TRBV5-1	CASRGLEGDEQYF
TRBJ2-3	.	TRBV11-1	CASSLAPGGGTDTQYF
TRBJ2-5	.	TRBV19	CASSIRLEGGETQYF
TRBJ1-1	.	TRBV30	CAWRKGEGYMNTEAFF
TRBJ1-3	once	TRBV5-4	CASSSSPTVSGNTIYF
TRBJ2-3	once	TRBV29-1	CSSGGGAGTDTQYF
TRBJ1-3	.	TRBV6-1	CASSPGLENTIYF
TRBJ1-2	.	TRBV19	CASSGPSGYGYTF
TRBJ1-2	.	TRBV30	CAWSPNRGINYGYTF
TRBJ2-2	.	TRBV19	CASSRLAGGSTGELFF